This T cell receptor (beta chain) was obtained from a study of cytomegalovirus exposure and HLA in healthy donors (dated by TCRdb to about 2017). Concerning the study at large: An earlier analysis of some 500 of the donors reported 250 to 350 Gb of sequence data and some 100 million unique TCR beta sequences from 150 million to 200 million T cells. An early release covering roughly 600 HLA-typed donors comprised 250 to 350 gigabases of sequencing data and tens of millions of unique TCR sequences. The genetic ancestry cluster associated with self-reported Caucasian donors included 70% to 85% of the approximately 430 genotyped donors. The study was designed to test whether signatures of past pathogen exposure could be identified by cataloging public T cell receptors. Using immunosequencing, the study profiled T cell repertoires from around 670 subjects and related those repertoires to cytomegalovirus serostatus. In addition to the first cohort of around 670 subjects, a separate validation cohort of under 150 different subjects was used. High-throughput TCR immunosequencing, statistical association of individual TCRs with disease status, and machine learning were combined to predict cytomegalovirus infection status. In a later analysis, previously published TCR beta repertoires from about 640 donors were re-analyzed and high-resolution HLA genotyping was added so that TCR occurrence patterns could be studied. In the later analysis, no new phenotypic data were used to find candidate immune exposures; instead, reliance was placed on TCR beta sequences and their occurrence across donors. To decide whether each TCR beta V gene segment behaved as functional or pseudogenic, an earlier analysis of several hundred of the donors relied on high-throughput TCR beta sequencing. Donor age, sex, ethnicity and CMV serostatus were compiled alongside the repertoire data. In a later genetic analysis, genome-wide SNP genotypes for about 65% of the 666 donors were used, and that subset was treated as a discovery cohort. All discovery cohort repertoires had been generated using a single sequencing platform. Both class I and class II loci were covered by HLA typing, at four-digit resolution. The number of typed donors differed by locus: about 620-630 for A, B, C, DRB1 and DQB1; approximately 540 for DQA1; 606 for DPA1; and 400 to 480 for DPB1. Five DR-DQ haplotypes were handled as single units for association and clustering because linkage in the cohort was strong. On average, around 240,000 unique TCR beta nucleotide sequences were sequenced per donor among roughly 430 genotyped donors of the cohort, with roughly 18% of those sequences being non-productive. Points the paper makes about the study in general: The earlier analysis of some 540 of the donors excluded 15 to 20 rarely observed V segments, including chromosome 9 orphons, because counts were too low. Correlated functional status among segregating V segments might be attributable to linkage disequilibrium, but an unknown experimental factor could not be ruled out. Most CMV-associated TCR beta chains appeared to be HLA-restricted in a later analysis, and the HLA associations seemed to be driven largely by CMV exposure. The only immune exposure information available for the cohort was CMV serostatus. A later analysis reported that several top co-occurrence clusters appeared linked to parvovirus B19, influenza, CMV and Epstein-Barr virus. When HLA alleles, especially DR and DQ, strongly co-occurred, attributing TCR associations to individual alleles was difficult. The classifier was reported to diagnose cytomegalovirus status with high specificity and sensitivity in both the original cohort and the validation cohort. Most TCR sequences were seen in very few donors, while some public TCRs were found in many individuals. A cluster of highly shared sequence variants was judged likely to represent a technical artifact of the sequencing pipeline. In a later genetic analysis, a missense DCLRE1C variant was associated with V-gene and J-gene trimming of TCR beta chains, and the association was replicated in an independent cohort. Broadly in line with IMGT annotations, most TCR beta V segments showed up in productive rearrangements about 90% or about 30% of the time in an earlier analysis of 450 to 600 of the donors. Roughly uniform sequencing depth across donors was assumed in presence/absence analyses, although this assumption may not hold. HLA typing was unavailable for some donors at each locus, so association tests used only the typed subset. In the study, around 150 TCR beta chains were listed as associated with cytomegalovirus. A few of the identified cytomegalovirus-associated TCR beta chains were confirmed in vitro to be specific for cytomegalovirus antigens. In a later analysis, the rate of TCR association differed among HLA loci, with DRB1 alleles having the most associated TCRs and HLA-C alleles having the fewest. A further reported finding was that TCR beta sequences accurately predicted the HLA-A and HLA-B alleles for most subjects in the first cohort. This cohort had only TCR beta chains sequenced, and the lack of alpha or paired-chain data limited which features could be detected. At a false discovery rate of 0.05, a later analysis linked roughly 17,000 TCR beta sequences to specific HLA alleles. The authors suggested that the approach could potentially be generalized to other disease states and immunological phenotypes. According to a later genetic analysis, donors in an Asian-associated ancestry cluster had fewer N-insertions in productive TCRs than the approximately 670-donor mean. A later analysis found that HLA-associated TCR beta chains were more clonally expanded and had lower generation probabilities than equally common non-associated chains. Some IMGT-functional V segments, including TRBV6-2 and TRBV6-3, could not be distinguished by the 87-base-pair reads and were therefore excluded.

With respect to this clone: Its antigen is not yet known. No much larger clonotype is one base removed from it; base qualities were not supplied.

The cohort comprised under 700 healthy bone marrow donors. At the time of sampling, all cohort members were nominally healthy, though unrecorded immune exposures were likely present. The donor was CMV seropositive and belonged to the group of 250 to 300 seropositive cohort members. A peripheral blood sample was collected from each donor, and TCR beta sequencing was performed on peripheral blood mononuclear cells. Genomic DNA was extracted from the blood cell samples with the Qiagen DNeasy Blood Extraction Kit. Library preparation was by the immunoSEQ multiplex PCR assay. For the multiplex PCR, a mixture combining 60 forward primers for TCR Vbeta segments and 13 reverse primers for TCR Jbeta segments was used. The CDR3 region of rearranged TCR beta genes was amplified from genomic DNA with a multiplex PCR assay. The amplified TCR beta libraries were sequenced on the Illumina HiSeq System as 87-base-pair reads. The authors processed their data as follows. A later analysis counted 65 million to 90 million unique TCR beta chains across the 500 to 850 repertoires, and roughly 10 million of these chains were shared by at least two donors. To remove PCR and sequencing errors, raw reads were error-corrected and collapsed into unique sequences using a nearest-neighbor algorithm that merged closely related sequences. To assign V, D and J gene segments, CDR3 sequences were aligned to IMGT reference sequences. Each retained sequence needed at least a six-nucleotide match to both a V gene segment and a J gene segment. Rearrangements were classified as productive when the CDR3 lacked stop codons and remained in frame with V and J, and all other rearrangements were classified as non-productive. Following IMGT convention, CDR3 was defined as the stretch from the second conserved V-encoded cysteine to the conserved J-encoded phenylalanine. In an earlier analysis of roughly 610 of the donors, sequences lacking an unambiguous match to a single V gene segment were excluded. An earlier analysis of fewer than 750 of the donors called V segments functional above 56.7% productive rearrangements and segregating when the between-donor standard deviation exceeded 5%. A statistical classification framework was built to diagnose cytomegalovirus status from the catalog of TCR beta chain sequences. V and J gene assignment, in a later analysis, came from comparing TCR nucleotide sequences with IMGT/GENE-DB human TR gene sequences. A later analysis assigned CDR3 sequences and most-parsimonious VDJ recombination scenarios with the TCRdist pipeline. In a later analysis, every TCR beta chain was defined by the combination of its CDR3 amino acid sequence and its V-gene family, and reads without a unique V-gene family were dropped. To address suspected cross-contamination and a sequencing artifact, a later analysis removed roughly 580 highly shared, low-generation-probability nucleotide sequences. For each public chain, a later analysis derived a clonal expansion index from normalized ranks of inferred template counts within each repertoire. In a later analysis, generation probabilities were computed using a VDJ recombination model fitted to out-of-frame rearrangements, and the results were checked against IGoR. In a later analysis, hypergeometric tests were used to score TCR-TCR, TCR-HLA and TCR-CMV co-occurrence, with a repertoire-size bias correction applied to TCR pairs. False discovery rates were estimated in a later analysis by permuting HLA or CMV assignments 20 times. In a later analysis, co-occurring TCRs were grouped using DBSCAN, and TCRdist sequence similarity was added for clustering within HLA-allele-positive subsets. Co-occurrence clustering excluded repertoires with fewer than 30,000 or more than 120,000 public chains, plus five with anomalous nucleotide sharing. This immuneACCESS table, as held by TCRdb, lists in-frame sequences with V and J called but not all clones. Of the missing ones, under half trace to an unresolved V gene in checked studies; the others have no known cause. The V and J calls and the clone size are those of that table, but D and trimming were determined from the DNA. In this sample the table shows approximately 170,000 clones, over 75% of which occur a single time. Of the sample, roughly 1.4% falls within the top ten clones.

CDR1 GTSNPN and CDR2 SVGIG are derived from the germline V gene (reference sequence). Unmatched junction bases come to 2, with V trimmed by 3 bases and J by 4 bases. Spanning cysteine to phenylalanine, the CDR3 consists of 14 amino acids. CDR3 DNA only is kept here, 42 bases in frame from base 1. The receptor was isolated from a man over 45 in good health and CMV-seropositive. Here the chain combines TRBV30 and TRBJ1-5; 11 central bases correspond to TRBD1. The sequenced sample consisted of PBMCs. This receptor carries the CDR3 CAWRGTGGNQPQHF. The bases are TGTGCCTGGAGGGGGACAGGGGGGAATCAGCCCCAGCATTTT.